These 14 T cell receptor beta chains share one sample of origin, sequenced in a study of technical replicates of blood from a handful of donors. Sequenced by immunoSEQ multiplex PCR; TCRdb stores in-frame clones only, minus some. Among under 95,000 clones listed, 85% to 95% were seen once. The sample consisted of T cells isolated from PBMCs. The receptors derive from a human donor in good health.

The CDR3 is CASSPAQGGQPQHF. The CDR3 nucleotides read TGTGCCAGCAGCCCAGCCCAGGGAGGACAGCCCCAGCATTTT. The chain couples TRBV9 to TRBJ1-5, with D tentatively TRBD1 (5 bases). V was clipped by 4 bases and J by 7 bases, with 15 bases between them. Per the germline V gene, CDR1 is SGDLS and CDR2 is YYNGEE. CDR3 length: 14 residues.

The chain has TRBV19 and TRBJ1-1, with a weak D call TRBD1 (6 bases). The germline V gene encodes CDR1 LNHDA and CDR2 SQIVND (reference sequence). The CDR3 covers 14 residues. Trimming pared 5 bases from V and 2 bases from J, leaving 12 bases between. The DNA for the CDR3 is TGTGCCAGTAGTGGGGGACAAAAAAACACTGAAGCTTTCTTT. This translates into CASSGGQKNTEAFF.

This chain links TRBV30 with TRBJ2-7; possibly TRBD1 for D (5 bases). Trimming removed 1 base at V and 3 bases at J, with 7 bases between. Germline values: CDR1 GTSNPN, CDR2 SVGIG (reference sequence). The CDR3 is 12 residues long. In nucleotides, the CDR3 is TGTGCCTGGAGTGCAGGGATCTACGAGCAGTACTTC. This translates into CAWSAGIYEQYF. The variable domain in full, with the rest retrieved from reference TRBV30 and TRBJ2-7, is SQTIHQWPATLVQPVGSPLSLECTVEGTSNPNLYWYRQAAGRGLQLLFYSVGIGQISSEVPQNLSASRPQDRQFILSSKKLLLSDSGFYLCAWSAGIYEQYFGPGTRLTVT.

This chain uses TRBV27 with TRBJ1-6; D not certain. Germline values: CDR1 MNHEY, CDR2 SMNVEV (reference sequence). The CDR3 is made up of 15 amino acids. V was pared by 4 bases and J by 6 bases, with 13 bases between. The CDR3 loop is CASSSTGNANSPLHF. The DNA of the CDR3 is TGTGCCAGCAGTTCGACCGGGAACGCTAATTCACCCCTCCACTTT.

CDR3 in DNA: TGTGCCAGTAGTATTGGTTTTCCGGGCACTGAAGCTTTCTTT. This sequence encodes CASSIGFPGTEAFF. This sequence joins TRBV19 and TRBJ1-1; no reliable D call. The V end was cut by 3 bases, the J end by 4 bases, with 12 bases between. The CDR3 has 14 amino acids. Germline V lookup: CDR1 LNHDA, CDR2 SQIVND (reference sequence).

The rearrangement links TRBV19 to TRBJ1-2, with D uncertain. The CDR3 is 13 residues long. V gave up 7 bases and J gave up 6 bases, with 15 bases separating them. The germline V gene encodes CDR1 LNHDA and CDR2 SQIVND (reference sequence). The DNA for the CDR3 is TGTGCCAGTACGAAGAGCTTAGTTGATGGCTACACCTTC. As protein: CASTKSLVDGYTF. Supplemented by reference TRBV19 and TRBJ1-2, the full variable domain reads DGGITQSPKYLFRKEGQNVTLSCEQNLNHDAMYWYRQDPGQGLRLIYYSQIVNDFQKGDIAEGYSVSREKKESFPLTVTSAQKNPTAFYLCASTKSLVDGYTFGSGTRLTVV.

The rearrangement joins TRBV5-4 to TRBJ2-1; 9 positions agree with TRBD2. This CDR3 region has 17 residues. Germline V gives CDR1 SGHNT, CDR2 YYREEE (reference sequence). Trimming took 3 bases from V and 5 from J; bases not matched to a gene: 12. The CDR3 DNA reads as TGTGCCAGCAGCTGGGGAACCGGGACTAGCATAAACAATGAGCAGTTCTTC. This codes for CASSWGTGTSINNEQFF.

The chain is built from TRBV7-9 and TRBJ2-1, with a possible D match to TRBD2 (5 bases). V gave up 4 bases and J gave up 0 bases, with 10 bases separating them. The CDR3 is made up of 15 amino acids. Looked up from germline, CDR1 is SEHNR and CDR2 is FQNEAQ (reference sequence). Here the CDR3 reads CASSYSGASYNEQFF. For the CDR3, the DNA is TGTGCCAGCAGCTACAGCGGAGCCTCCTACAATGAGCAGTTCTTC.

The chain links TRBV2 to TRBJ2-5, with 8 bases that match TRBD2. CDR3 length: 11 residues. Germline lookup yields CDR1 SNHLY and CDR2 FYNNEI. Unmatched junction bases numbered 3, after V lost 8 bases and J lost 7 bases. This chain's CDR3 is CASRRGGTQYF. The CDR3 bases are TGTGCCAGCCGTCGGGGGGGGACCCAGTACTTC.

The V call is TRBV7-9, the J call TRBJ2-1, with a weak D call TRBD1 (5 bases). CDR1 and CDR2 (germline): SEHNR, FQNEAQ (reference sequence). The CDR3 length is 14 residues. Trimming cost V 5 bases and J 3 bases, with 11 bases left between them. In nucleotides, the CDR3 is TGTGCCAGCAGCCCCACAGGTTTCTACAATGAGCAGTTCTTC. It encodes CASSPTGFYNEQFF.

The J gene is TRBJ2-3, the V gene TRBV10-1; D ambiguous. V was shortened by 6 bases and J by 6 bases, with 13 bases between the two germline ends. In germline, CDR1 is WNHNN, CDR2 SYGVQD (reference sequence). This CDR3 contains 13 residues. The CDR3 sequence: CASRSAPDDTQYF. CDR3 nucleotides: TGCGCCAGCAGAAGCGCGCCGGATGATACGCAGTATTTT.

The J gene is TRBJ2-7, the V gene TRBV28; possible D gene TRBD1, 6 bases. This CDR3 is built from 15 residues. V dropped 2 bases and J dropped 3 bases, with 14 bases sitting between them. Germline assignment: CDR1 MDHEN and CDR2 SYDVKM. Here the CDR3 reads CASSLRTVNRYEQYF. The CDR3 DNA sequence: TGTGCCAGCAGTTTAAGGACAGTGAATCGCTACGAGCAGTACTTC. The whole variable domain, filled in from reference TRBV28 and TRBJ2-7, reads DVKVTQSSRYLVKRTGEKVFLECVQDMDHENMFWYRQDPGLGLRLIYFSYDVKMKEKGDIPEGYSVSREKKERFSLILESASTNQTSMYLCASSLRTVNRYEQYFGPGTRLTVT.

The V and J genes are TRBV6-5 and TRBJ2-6; maybe TRBD2 (6 bases). CDR1 MNHEY and CDR2 SVGAGI come from the germline V gene. The CDR3 contains 16 residues. Deletions cut 4 bases from V and 0 bases from J, with 10 bases between. The CDR3 bases are TGTGCCAGCAGTTGGGACTTTTACTCTGGGGCCAACGTCCTGACTTTC. Translated: CASSWDFYSGANVLTF.

The chain is built from TRBV28 and TRBJ2-5, with TRBD1 matching over 10 bases. This CDR3 region has 16 residues. Trimming cost V 5 bases and J 5 bases; bases outside gene matches: 11. Germline assignment: CDR1 MDHEN and CDR2 SYDVKM. The CDR3 sequence: CASSAGTGAGWETQYF. CDR3 nucleotides: TGTGCCAGCAGTGCTGGGACAGGGGCTGGATGGGAGACCCAGTACTTC.